The rows below give T cell receptor beta chains drawn from one sample of a study of shared clonotypes between healthy human individuals. Produced via immunoSEQ multiplex PCR; TCRdb's table is partial and in-frame only. The sample records roughly 1,000,000 clones, about four fifths being singletons. Sequences were obtained from memory CD4+ T cells from PBMCs. Every receptor here comes from a man between 18 and 35 years old in good health. Some clones in this sample may be carry-over from other donors' samples. CDR3s include the opening cysteine and the closing phenylalanine or tryptophan. A D gene is named only where the DNA matches it firmly.

.	TRBV5-1	TRBJ2-7	CASSLGDLNEQYF
TRBD1	TRBV5-1	TRBJ2-7	CASSLGLGGAYEQYF
.	TRBV29-1	TRBJ2-7	CSVLVLRLGEQYF
TRBD1	TRBV5-4	TRBJ2-7	CASSWDRGSYEQYF
TRBD1	TRBV28	TRBJ2-7	CASITGGSYEQYF
TRBD1	TRBV28	TRBJ2-4	CASSPSTGWENIQYF
.	TRBV29-1	TRBJ2-3	CSSDEEEARGDTQYF
.	TRBV5-4	TRBJ1-2	CASSLVPNSYGYTF
TRBD1	TRBV10-3	TRBJ1-5	CAISDGRGVGQPQHF
.	TRBV7-8	TRBJ2-6	CASSFSRVTAGANVLTF
.	TRBV7-2	TRBJ2-2	CASSLVGGWNTGELFF
.	TRBV11-2	TRBJ2-7	CASSPPSRTYEQYF
.	TRBV6-4	TRBJ1-1	CASSDSQGMDTEAFF
TRBD2	TRBV5-1	TRBJ2-1	CASSLGLAGHNEQFF
TRBD2	TRBV6-5	TRBJ2-7	CASSYSGLAGYEQYF
TRBD1	TRBV18	TRBJ2-2	CASSPQQGASTGELFF
.	TRBV7-6	TRBJ2-2	CASSPISGGTGELFF
.	TRBV30	TRBJ1-2	CAWGLPRAGRDGYTF
TRBD2	TRBV5-6	TRBJ2-1	CASSYSGNSYNEQFF
TRBD2	TRBV28	TRBJ2-7	CASSRALAGALGVGFGGEQYF
TRBD2	TRBV30	TRBJ2-3	CAWSAILAGGPEGDTDTQYF
.	TRBV1	TRBJ2-7	CTSSQERAESYEQYF
TRBD1	TRBV9	TRBJ2-5	CASSLRTGAETQYF
.	TRBV7-6	TRBJ2-5	CASSSKETQYF
.	TRBV27	TRBJ1-2	CASSPRIDPGAGYTF
.	TRBV2	TRBJ2-1	CASSEMGIGFF
.	TRBV7-9	TRBJ1-4	CASSFVEKLFF
.	TRBV6-5	TRBJ2-1	CASSYSSGSGSNEQFF
.	TRBV28	TRBJ2-1	CASSLYEQFF
.	TRBV2	TRBJ1-1	CASSGGVRNTEAFF
.	TRBV5-4	TRBJ2-5	CASSFGGEETQYF
.	TRBV5-1	TRBJ2-7	CASSLLGGTYEQYF
.	TRBV28	TRBJ1-2	CASSSYNRGTF
TRBD1	TRBV2	TRBJ1-2	CASSSDRVAGYTF
.	TRBV5-1	TRBJ2-7	CASSGDDRQYF
.	TRBV11-2	TRBJ2-7	CASSLRYATYEQYF
.	TRBV5-1	TRBJ2-7	CASSLVRDPHEQYF
.	TRBV6-6	TRBJ1-5	CASSDGINQPQHF
.	TRBV5-1	TRBJ1-1	CATNGRSGGAGMNTEAFF
TRBD1	TRBV28	TRBJ2-7	CASSWTQGAGEQYF
.	TRBV14	TRBJ2-2	CASSQGLDGELFF
.	TRBV14	TRBJ1-4	CASSQGREEKLFF
.	TRBV7-8	TRBJ2-4	CASSSMGTPLNIQYF